The 23 T cell receptor beta chains below come from one sample, sequenced in a study of neoadjuvant anti-PD-1 for oral cavity cancer. Clones were read by immunoSEQ multiplex PCR, and TCRdb kept only the in-frame ones, dropping some. The data show 10,000 to 15,000 clones, about 65% seen once. Sequenced material: PBMCs, taken before nivolumab (anti-PD-1) treatment. The source of these receptors is a person between 40 and 85 years old with oral cavity squamous cell carcinoma.

This clone appeared once. The rearrangement joins TRBV5-1 to TRBJ2-3, with D unclear. V gave up 2 bases and J gave up 5 bases, with 15 bases separating them. The CDR3 contains 15 residues. In germline, CDR1 is SGHRS, CDR2 YFSETQ. CDR3 in DNA: TGCGCCAGCAGCTTACGGGTGGGCACACGAGATACGCAGTATTTT. Its translation: CASSLRVGTRDTQYF.

The rearrangement uses TRBV25-1 and TRBJ2-1; a possible D gene is TRBD2 (6 bases). Looked up from germline, CDR1 is MGHDK and CDR2 is SYGVNS. The CDR3 has 17 amino acids. V was pared by 6 bases and J by 0 bases, with 18 bases between. DNA for the CDR3: TGTGCCAGCAGAAAGGGAGGCCGGCCTAACTCCTACAATGAGCAGTTCTTC. Translating it yields CASRKGGRPNSYNEQFF.

The rearrangement links TRBV5-1 to TRBJ2-7; D may match TRBD1 or TRBD2 (7 bases each). The germline V gene has CDR1 SGHRS and CDR2 YFSETQ. V lost 4 bases, J lost 7 bases, and 24 bases lay in between. The CDR3 is 16 amino acids. The chain's CDR3 is CASSSRGGGPAREQYF. CDR3 coding DNA: TGCGCCAGCAGCAGTCGGGGAGGGGGCCCAGCGAGAGAGCAGTACTTC.

This clone was observed a few times. The chain combines TRBV10-2 with TRBJ1-2; D not certain. The CDR3 extends over 13 amino acids. Germline-derived CDR1 and CDR2 are WSHSY and SAAADI. Between the trimmed V and J ends, which lost 3 bases and 5 bases, there was a span of 10 bases. This chain's CDR3 is CASSEVNGYGYTF. DNA for the CDR3: TGCGCCAGCAGTGAAGTAAACGGGTATGGCTACACCTTC.

The chain has TRBV19 and TRBJ2-7; 9 bases are a match to TRBD1. Germline V gene sequence: CDR1 LNHDA, CDR2 SQIVND (reference sequence). The CDR3 sequence is 14 residues long. With V trimmed by 6 bases and J by 5 bases, 8 bases remained unmatched. The CDR3 reads CASSLQGATNEQYF. The CDR3 nucleotides read TGTGCCAGTAGCCTACAGGGGGCGACAAACGAGCAGTACTTC.

Comment on this clone: Other DNA sequences in the sample encode the same CDR3. The chain recombines TRBV5-1 with TRBJ2-6; 8 bases agree with TRBD2. The CDR3 totals 18 residues. The germline CDR1 and CDR2 sequences are SGHRS and YFSETQ. V lost 2 bases and J lost 0; bases outside the gene matches: 7. The CDR3 nucleotides are TGCGCCAGCAGCTTTGGACCGGGGGGGGCCTCTGGGGCCAACGTCCTGACTTTC. Translation: CASSFGPGGASGANVLTF.

J is TRBJ2-3 and V is TRBV7-9; D is undetermined. The V and J ends lost 5 bases and 9 bases respectively, with 6 bases between them. Germline loops: CDR1 SEHNR, CDR2 FQNEAQ (reference sequence). The CDR3 consists of 10 residues. CDR3 loop: CASSLNTQYF. DNA of the CDR3: TGTGCCAGCAGCCTCAACACGCAGTATTTT.

This chain links TRBV19 with TRBJ2-3; 12 nucleotides match TRBD2. Germline CDR1 reads LNHDA; CDR2 reads SQIVND (reference sequence). The junction had 5 bases not matched to a gene; V was cut back by 6 bases and J by 7 bases. The CDR3 totals 14 residues. Here the CDR3 DNA reads TGTGCCAGTAGCCCTAGCGGGGGGGGTTATACGCAGTATTTT. Its translation: CASSPSGGGYTQYF.

The chain links TRBV28 to TRBJ1-6; 7 bases fit TRBD1. J was trimmed by 5 bases and V by 3 bases; bases with no gene match: 10. The germline CDR1 and CDR2 sequences are MDHEN and SYDVKM. The CDR3 length is 17 residues. The CDR3 bases are TGTGCCAGCAGTTTGATTCTACAGGGGTTCGATAATTCACCCCTCCACTTT. Translating gives CASSLILQGFDNSPLHF.

Only a few counts were recorded for this clone. V is TRBV1 and J is TRBJ2-2; the D call in the table, TRBD1, was not verified against the DNA. TRBV1 is an annotated pseudogene. The CDR3 has 15 residues. The CDR3, as DNA: TGCACCAGCAGCCACCGTGACAGGGGCACCGGGGAGCTGTTTTTT. It yields the protein CTSSHRDRGTGELFF.

CDR3 coding DNA: TGTGCCAGCAGAGAAAGGGCCGCGGGGAGGGGGAAGAACACTGAAGCTTTCTTT. The encoded protein is CASRERAAGRGKNTEAFF. The chain links TRBV6-1 to TRBJ1-1; D may be TRBD1 (6 bases). V shed 6 bases and J shed 1 base, with 24 bases lying between them. Germline-derived CDR1 and CDR2 are MNHNS and SASEGT. The CDR3 loop spans 18 amino acids.

The rearrangement joins TRBV5-4 to TRBJ1-1, with D possibly TRBD1 on 5 matching bases. The germline gives CDR1 SGHNT, CDR2 YYREEE (reference sequence). Between the trimmed V and J ends, which lost 1 base and 7 bases, there was a span of 17 bases. This CDR3 is built from 15 residues. The chain's CDR3 is CASSLSQGRTSEAFF. The CDR3 DNA follows: TGTGCCAGCAGCTTGAGTCAGGGCAGAACGAGTGAAGCTTTCTTT. Complete variable domain (other parts from reference TRBV5-4 and TRBJ1-1): ETGVTQSPTHLIKTRGQQVTLRCSSQSGHNTVSWYQQALGQGPQFIFQYYREEENGRGNFPPRFSGLQFPNYSSELNVNALELDDSALYLCASSLSQGRTSEAFFGQGTRLTVV.

The genes are TRBV5-1 and TRBJ2-5; a possible D gene is TRBD1 (5 bases). V shed 4 bases and J shed 5 bases, with 12 bases lying between them. This CDR3 is 13 amino acids long. CDR1 and CDR2 (germline): SGHRS, YFSETQ. The DNA of the CDR3 is TGCGCCAGCAGCCAACTGGGGCGGGAGACCCAGTACTTC. Protein product: CASSQLGRETQYF. The variable domain in full, with the rest retrieved from reference TRBV5-1 and TRBJ2-5, is KAGVTQTPRYLIKTRGQQVTLSCSPISGHRSVSWYQQTPGQGLQFLFEYFSETQRNKGNFPGRFSGRQFSNSRSEMNVSTLELGDSALYLCASSQLGRETQYFGPGTRLLVL.

The rearrangement joins TRBV5-1 to TRBJ2-5; 7 nucleotides align to TRBD1. CDR3 length equals 15 residues. V lost 4 bases and J lost 2; bases outside the gene matches: 8. From germline, CDR1 is SGHRS and CDR2 YFSETQ. The CDR3 reads CASSRVGQLQETQYF. Written as DNA, the CDR3 is TGCGCCAGCAGCCGGGTGGGACAGCTACAAGAGACCCAGTACTTC.

The chain uses TRBV6-4 and TRBJ1-1; no reliable D call. V was clipped by 5 bases and J by 1 base, with 8 bases between them. The CDR3 is 13 amino acids. From germline, CDR1 is MRHNA and CDR2 SNTAGT. For the CDR3, the DNA is TGTGCCAGCAGTAGGGAGGGGAACACTGAAGCTTTCTTT. This sequence encodes CASSREGNTEAFF.

This rearrangement joins TRBV11-2 to TRBJ2-7, with 8 bases aligning to TRBD2. V shed 3 bases, J shed 5 bases, and the junction held 12 bases outside the gene matches. Looked up from germline, CDR1 is SGHAT and CDR2 is FQNNGV. This CDR3 has 16 amino acids. CDR3 in DNA: TGTGCCAGCAGCTTCGCTGGCGGGAGGTCGGCGAACGAGCAGTACTTC. It yields the protein CASSFAGGRSANEQYF.

The chain joins TRBV7-8 to TRBJ2-7; D may match TRBD1 or TRBD2 (5 bases each). Trimming took 4 bases from V and 1 from J, leaving 17 bases between them. The CDR3 consists of 16 residues. Germline assignment: CDR1 SGHVS and CDR2 FQNEAQ. The CDR3 DNA sequence: TGTGCCAGCAGCTCGCCCCGGGACCTGATATCCTACGAGCAGTACTTC. It yields the protein CASSSPRDLISYEQYF.

The chain combines TRBV5-6 with TRBJ2-3; no definite D call. Looked up from germline, CDR1 is SGHDT and CDR2 is YYEEEE. The CDR3 spans 13 residues. V lost 5 bases and J lost 6, with 13 bases in between. The CDR3 DNA sequence: TGTGCCAGCAGGGGTTTAGCTAGGGATACGCAGTATTTT. Translation gives CASRGLARDTQYF.

This clone was seen a handful of times. V and J are TRBV13 and TRBJ2-7; D gene ambiguous. The CDR3 contains 13 residues. V was trimmed by 5 bases and J by 0 bases, leaving 8 bases between them. The germline V gene encodes CDR1 PRHDT and CDR2 FYEKMQ (reference sequence). CDR3 sequence reads: CASSATSSYEQYF. The CDR3 nucleotides are TGTGCCAGCAGCGCTACCAGCTCCTACGAGCAGTACTTC.

This clone was seen a handful of times. The V call is TRBV5-1, the J call TRBJ1-6; no firm D call. Germline V CDR1 and CDR2: SGHRS, YFSETQ. The ends were cut back, 0 bases at V and 5 bases at J, with 6 bases in the middle. The CDR3 has 14 residues. CDR3 bases: TGCGCCAGCAGCTTGGAGTCTGATAATTCACCCCTCCACTTT. Translated, it gives CASSLESDNSPLHF.

This rearrangement joins TRBV19 to TRBJ1-1; D uncertain. Germline V gene lookup returns CDR1 LNHDA and CDR2 SQIVND (reference sequence). The CDR3 covers 14 residues. Trimming cost V 3 bases and J 1 base, with 9 bases left between them. The CDR3 reads CASSISPTNTEAFF. For the CDR3, the DNA is TGTGCCAGTAGTATCTCCCCAACGAACACTGAAGCTTTCTTT.

J is TRBJ2-5 and V is TRBV11-3; D not resolved. The CDR3 totals 15 residues. The germline V and J ends were trimmed by 1 base and 1 base, with 10 bases remaining between them. Germline V lookup: CDR1 SGHNT, CDR2 YENEEA. CDR3 nucleotide sequence: TGTGCCAGCAGCTTAGCAGACGGTTTCCAAGAGACCCAGTACTTC. Its protein is CASSLADGFQETQYF.

The chain combines TRBV5-1 with TRBJ1-1, with D possibly TRBD1 on 6 matching bases. Trimming shortened V by 4 bases and J by 1 base, and 8 bases separated the two germline ends. Germline V gene sequence: CDR1 SGHRS, CDR2 YFSETQ. CDR3 length: 13 amino acids. The CDR3 here is CASSPTGNTEAFF. The CDR3 nucleotides read TGCGCCAGCAGCCCGACAGGGAACACTGAAGCTTTCTTT. Looking up the rest from reference TRBV5-1 and TRBJ1-1 gives the full variable domain: KAGVTQTPRYLIKTRGQQVTLSCSPISGHRSVSWYQQTPGQGLQFLFEYFSETQRNKGNFPGRFSGRQFSNSRSEMNVSTLELGDSALYLCASSPTGNTEAFFGQGTRLTVV.